One TCR beta chain is described in this entry. Its cognate antigen has yet to be identified. The input lacks base qualities; no much larger clone sits a single base away. This sample is drawn from a study of cytomegalovirus exposure and HLA in healthy donors (TCRdb year 2017). Background on the whole study: In an earlier analysis of roughly 590 of the donors, less than 350 Gb of sequence data and some 100 million unique TCR beta sequences from approximately 180 million T cells were reported. In the later analysis, no new phenotypic data were used to find candidate immune exposures; instead, reliance was placed on TCR beta sequences and their occurrence across donors. The aim of the study was to test whether cataloging public T cell receptors could identify signatures of past pathogen exposure. On average, roughly 200,000 unique TCR beta nucleotide sequences were sequenced per donor among roughly 430 genotyped donors of the cohort, with roughly 18% of those sequences being non-productive. HLA typing covered class I and class II loci at four-digit resolution. Because of strong linkage in the cohort, 4 to 6 DR-DQ haplotypes were treated as single units for association and clustering. Donor age, sex, ethnicity and CMV serostatus were compiled alongside the repertoire data. The genetic ancestry cluster associated with self-reported Caucasian donors included 65% to 90% of the roughly 380 genotyped donors. Genome-wide SNP genotypes for about 65% of the roughly 670 donors were used in a later genetic analysis, which treated that subset as a discovery cohort. To predict cytomegalovirus infection status, the study combined high-throughput TCR immunosequencing, statistical association of individual TCRs with disease status, and machine learning. Typing coverage varied by locus: roughly 629-630 donors for A, B, C, DRB1 and DQB1; roughly 560 for DQA1; approximately 570 for DPA1; some 470 for DPB1. Using immunosequencing, the study profiled T cell repertoires from around 680 subjects and related those repertoires to cytomegalovirus serostatus. Besides the first cohort of roughly 660 subjects, a separate validation cohort made up of 120 different subjects was used. An earlier analysis of 500 to 650 of the donors applied high-throughput TCR beta sequencing to assess whether each TCR beta V gene segment acted as functional or pseudogenic. An early release covering over 500 HLA-typed donors comprised roughly 300 gigabases of sequencing data and 85 million to 100 million unique TCR sequences. Every discovery cohort repertoire had been produced on one sequencing platform. A later analysis re-analyzed previously published TCR beta repertoires from about 600 donors and added high-resolution HLA genotyping to study TCR occurrence patterns. Paper-wide results and their limitations: In a later genetic analysis, fewer N-insertions in productive TCRs were reported among donors in an Asian-associated ancestry cluster than the roughly 700-donor mean. A few of the identified cytomegalovirus-associated TCR beta chains were confirmed in vitro to be specific for cytomegalovirus antigens. Because counts were too low, around 17 rarely observed V segments, including chromosome 9 orphons, were left out of the earlier analysis of several hundred of the donors. In a later analysis, most CMV-associated TCR beta chains were found to appear HLA-restricted, with HLA associations seemingly driven largely by CMV exposure. A later analysis found that TCR association rates varied across HLA loci, with DRB1 alleles showing the most associated TCRs and HLA-C alleles the fewest. For the cohort, immune exposure information was limited to CMV serostatus. Some IMGT-functional V segments, including TRBV6-2 and TRBV6-3, could not be distinguished by the 87-base-pair reads and were therefore excluded. The classifier was reported to diagnose cytomegalovirus status with high specificity and sensitivity in both the original and validation cohorts. A further reported finding was that TCR beta sequences accurately predicted the HLA-A and HLA-B alleles for most subjects in the first cohort. A later analysis associated roughly 17,000 TCR beta sequences with specific HLA alleles at a false discovery rate of 0.05. The cohort was sequenced for TCR beta chains only, and without alpha or paired-chain data the features that could be detected were limited. HLA typing was unavailable for some donors at each locus, so association tests used only the typed subset. Most TCR sequences were observed very rarely across donors, whereas some public TCRs were present in many individuals. In the study, some 160 TCR beta chains were listed as associated with cytomegalovirus. The presence/absence analyses assumed that sequencing depth was roughly uniform across donors, and that assumption may not be true. Assigning TCR associations to individual alleles was difficult when HLA alleles, especially DR and DQ, strongly co-occurred. A group of highly shared sequence variants was considered likely to be a technical artifact of the sequencing pipeline. According to the authors, the approach could potentially be generalized to other disease states and immunological phenotypes. Correlated functional status among segregating V segments might be attributable to linkage disequilibrium, but an unknown experimental factor could not be ruled out. V-gene and J-gene trimming of TCR beta chains was associated with a missense DCLRE1C variant in a later genetic analysis, and the association was replicated in an independent cohort. In a later analysis, HLA-associated TCR beta chains were found to be more clonally expanded and to have lower generation probabilities than equally common non-associated chains. Broadly in line with IMGT annotations, most TCR beta V segments showed up in productive rearrangements about 87% or about 30% of the time in an earlier analysis of several hundred of the donors. A later analysis reported that several top co-occurrence clusters appeared linked to parvovirus B19, influenza, CMV and Epstein-Barr virus.

The junction shows trimming of 5 bases on V and 2 bases on J, and the gene matches do not reach 14 bases of it. Including cysteine and phenylalanine, the CDR3 has 19 amino acids. The read is trimmed to its CDR3 DNA, 57 bases read in frame from base 1. CDR1 is given as SEHNR and CDR2 as FQNEAQ, both from the germline V gene (reference sequence). Receptor amplification or capture employed the immunoSEQ multiplex PCR assay. A mixture of 60 forward primers for TCR Vbeta segments and 13 reverse primers for TCR Jbeta segments was used in the multiplex PCR. Amplification of the CDR3 region of rearranged TCR beta genes was performed with a multiplex PCR assay on genomic DNA. On the Illumina HiSeq System, the amplified TCR beta libraries were sequenced as 87-base-pair reads. On the study's bioinformatics: A later analysis tallied approximately 87 million unique TCR beta chains across the 666 repertoires, and about 10 million of those chains were shared by two or more donors. A nearest-neighbor algorithm error-corrected the raw reads and collapsed the reads into unique sequences, merging closely related sequences to remove PCR and sequencing errors. CDR3 sequences were aligned to IMGT reference sequences to assign V, D and J gene segments. For a sequence to be retained, at least a six-nucleotide match to both a V gene segment and a J gene segment was required. Rearrangements were classified as productive when the CDR3 lacked stop codons and remained in frame with V and J, and all other rearrangements were classified as non-productive. Following IMGT convention, CDR3 was defined as the stretch from the second conserved V-encoded cysteine to the conserved J-encoded phenylalanine. The earlier analysis of about 500 of the donors excluded sequences that lacked an unambiguous match to a single V gene segment. In an earlier analysis of some 590 of the donors, V segments were called functional above 56.7% productive rearrangements and were called segregating when the between-donor standard deviation exceeded 5%. A statistical classification framework was developed to diagnose cytomegalovirus status using the catalog of TCR beta chain sequences. V and J gene assignment, in a later analysis, came from comparing TCR nucleotide sequences with IMGT/GENE-DB human TR gene sequences. In a later analysis, CDR3 sequences and most-parsimonious VDJ recombination scenarios were assigned using the TCRdist pipeline. In a later analysis, each TCR beta chain was defined by its CDR3 amino acid sequence together with its V-gene family, and reads lacking a unique V-gene family were excluded. To address suspected cross-contamination and a sequencing artifact, a later analysis removed a few hundred highly shared, low-generation-probability nucleotide sequences. A later analysis calculated a clonal expansion index for each public chain from normalized within-repertoire ranks of inferred template counts. Generation probabilities in a later analysis came from a VDJ recombination model fitted to out-of-frame rearrangements, and those results were checked against IGoR. In a later analysis, TCR-TCR, TCR-HLA and TCR-CMV co-occurrence was scored with hypergeometric tests, and a repertoire-size bias correction was applied to TCR pairs. To estimate false discovery rates, a later analysis permuted the HLA or CMV assignments 20 times. A later analysis grouped co-occurring TCRs with DBSCAN, adding TCRdist sequence similarity when clustering within HLA-allele-positive subsets. Repertoires with fewer than 30,000 or more than 120,000 public chains, plus five repertoires with anomalous nucleotide sharing, were excluded from co-occurrence clustering. As stored in TCRdb, this immuneACCESS dataset retains in-frame rearrangements with V and J assigned. A fraction of the clones does not appear; measured against another copy, unresolved V genes explain less than half of the discrepancy, and the remainder lacks a known reason. V, J and clone size are taken as reported in that table, and D and trimming were inferred from the DNA itself. This sample has some 120,000 clones in its table, and 15% to 17% of those were observed once. Over 1.5% of the sample rests with the top ten.

The cohort comprised around 700 healthy bone marrow donors. At the time of sampling, every cohort member was nominally healthy, though immune exposures that went unrecorded were likely present. The donor was CMV seronegative and was included in the group of about 350 seronegative cohort members. Every donor gave a peripheral blood sample, and the peripheral blood mononuclear cells from that sample were used for TCR beta sequencing. The Qiagen DNeasy Blood Extraction Kit was used to extract genomic DNA from the blood cell samples. Sequenced material: PBMCs. This clonotype was sampled from a woman younger than 30 in good health and CMV-seronegative. Rearrangement joined TRBV7-9 to TRBJ2-3; 12 of the junction bases match TRBD1. The CDR3 protein is CASSATRDRGLSDTDTQYF. The sequence in DNA is TGTGCCAGCAGCGCAACCAGGGACAGGGGGCTTAGTGACACAGATACGCAGTATTTT. With the portions outside the CDR3 filled from the reference TRBV7-9 and TRBJ2-3 genes, the complete variable region becomes DTGVSQNPRHKITKRGQNVTFRCDPISEHNRLYWYRQTLGQGPEFLTYFQNEAQLEKSRLLSDRFSAERPKGSFSTLEIQRTEQGDSAMYLCASSATRDRGLSDTDTQYFGPGTRLTVL.